Below, 18 T cell receptor beta chains from the same sample are listed, as sequenced in a study of cytomegalovirus exposure and HLA in healthy donors. Vbeta (60) and Jbeta (13) primers were used in the PCR. The assay was immunoSEQ multiplex PCR, and TCRdb's table has in-frame clones only and misses some. The repertoire holds under 150,000 clones, with around 77% as singletons. The sequenced sample consisted of PBMCs. Receptors originate from a man over 45 in good health and CMV-seronegative.

This clone was counted a single time. V is TRBV2 and J is TRBJ2-7; maybe TRBD2 (6 bases). The CDR3 length is 13 residues. Germline loops: CDR1 SNHLY, CDR2 FYNNEI. V was cut by 2 bases and J by 6 bases, with 11 bases left in between. CDR3 nucleotide sequence: TGTGCCAGCAGTGAAACCCAGGGAGGCGAGCAGTACTTC. Translated: CASSETQGGEQYF.

The chain carries TRBV10-2 and TRBJ2-3, with 10 bases aligning to TRBD2. The CDR3 consists of 16 residues. From germline, CDR1 is WSHSY and CDR2 SAAADI. V trimming: 1 base; J trimming: 0 bases; junction bases outside the gene matches: 1. Here the CDR3 DNA reads TGCGCCAGCAGTGAGTGGACTAGCGGTAGCACAGATACGCAGTATTTT. Translating it yields CASSEWTSGSTDTQYF.

The genes are TRBV28 and TRBJ2-1; tentatively, D is TRBD2 (6 bases). V was clipped by 3 bases and J by 5 bases, with 11 bases between them. The CDR3 consists of 14 residues. Germline-derived CDR1 and CDR2 are MDHEN and SYDVKM. CDR3 region: CASSFLARNNEQFF. The CDR3 DNA reads TGTGCCAGCAGTTTTCTAGCGCGAAACAATGAGCAGTTCTTC.

The chain joins TRBV5-1 to TRBJ2-5; tentatively, D is TRBD1 (5 bases). V shed 1 base and J shed 2 bases, with 9 bases lying between them. The CDR3 is 14 amino acids. Germline loops: CDR1 SGHRS, CDR2 YFSETQ. Here the CDR3 reads CASSLRAGQETQYF. CDR3 in DNA: TGCGCCAGCAGCTTGCGGGCAGGGCAAGAGACCCAGTACTTC.

V gene TRBV5-1 combines with J gene TRBJ2-7; TRBD2 aligns across 8 bases. Germline V lookup: CDR1 SGHRS, CDR2 YFSETQ. Trimming removed 2 bases from V and 0 bases from J; junction bases left unmatched: 4. The CDR3 sequence is 15 residues long. CDR3 loop: CASSFLTSGSYEQYF. CDR3 coding DNA: TGCGCCAGCAGCTTTTTAACTAGCGGCTCCTACGAGCAGTACTTC.

The rearrangement links TRBV28 to TRBJ1-5; 7 bases align to TRBD1. Germline trimming cut 10 bases from V and 4 bases from J; bases unmatched to any gene: 10. The CDR3 has 14 residues. CDR1 is MDHEN and CDR2 is SYDVKM in the germline V gene. The CDR3 nucleotides read TGTGCCACCCTAGCGTCCAGGGGGAATCAGCCCCAGCATTTT. It translates to CATLASRGNQPQHF. Looking up the rest from reference TRBV28 and TRBJ1-5 gives the full variable domain: DVKVTQSSRYLVKRTGEKVFLECVQDMDHENMFWYRQDPGLGLRLIYFSYDVKMKEKGDIPEGYSVSREKKERFSLILESASTNQTSMYLCATLASRGNQPQHFGDGTRLSIL.

This rearrangement joins TRBV2 to TRBJ2-5; 11 nucleotides align to TRBD1. The CDR3 sequence is 15 residues long. V gave up 6 bases and J gave up 5 bases; unmatched junction bases: 8. Germline assignment: CDR1 SNHLY and CDR2 FYNNEI. CDR3 amino acids: CASSPGTGGMETQYF. The DNA for the CDR3 is TGTGCCAGCAGCCCCGGGACAGGGGGGATGGAGACCCAGTACTTC.

The chain uses TRBV28 and TRBJ2-7, with TRBD2 identical over 10 bases. Germline values: CDR1 MDHEN, CDR2 SYDVKM. Germline trimming cut 2 bases from V and 3 bases from J; bases unmatched to any gene: 4. This CDR3 region has 15 residues. In nucleotides, the CDR3 is TGTGCCAGCAGTTTACGGACTAGCGGCAGCTACGAGCAGTACTTC. Its translation: CASSLRTSGSYEQYF. Drawing the rest from reference TRBV28 and TRBJ2-7, the complete variable domain is DVKVTQSSRYLVKRTGEKVFLECVQDMDHENMFWYRQDPGLGLRLIYFSYDVKMKEKGDIPEGYSVSREKKERFSLILESASTNQTSMYLCASSLRTSGSYEQYFGPGTRLTVT.

This clone occurred a few times. The J gene is TRBJ2-2, the V gene TRBV10-1; no clear D gene. This CDR3 has 15 amino acids. Looked up from germline, CDR1 is WNHNN and CDR2 is SYGVQD (reference sequence). V dropped 1 base and J dropped 1 base, with 7 bases sitting between them. This chain's CDR3 is CASSEFDLNTGELFF. DNA of the CDR3: TGCGCCAGCAGTGAGTTTGACTTGAACACCGGGGAGCTGTTTTTT.

The rearrangement uses TRBV19 and TRBJ2-7; TRBD2 is a possible D gene (6 bases). This CDR3 has 12 residues. CDR1 is LNHDA and CDR2 is SQIVND in the germline V gene (reference sequence). Trimming cost V 3 bases and J 6 bases, with 9 bases left between them. The CDR3 DNA sequence: TGTGCCAGTAGTATGGGAGGAGGCGAGCAGTACTTC. This codes for CASSMGGGEQYF.

V and J are TRBV13 and TRBJ1-5; 10 bases are shared with TRBD1. From germline, CDR1 is PRHDT and CDR2 FYEKMQ (reference sequence). The CDR3 consists of 14 residues. J lost 7 bases, V lost 3 bases, and 3 bases had no gene match. The CDR3 DNA follows: TGTGCCAGCAGCTTCGGACAGGGGGGGCAGCCCCAGCATTTT. Translation gives CASSFGQGGQPQHF.

The rearrangement links TRBV27 to TRBJ1-2; no reliable D call. V dropped 2 bases and J dropped 3 bases, with 22 bases sitting between them. CDR1 MNHEY and CDR2 SMNVEV come from the germline V gene (reference sequence). The CDR3 spans 18 residues. In DNA form, the CDR3 reads TGTGCCAGCAGTTTAGCTCCCGGTGGTATTATGAGAGACTATGGCTACACCTTC. Its translation is CASSLAPGGIMRDYGYTF.

V and J are TRBV14 and TRBJ2-7, with D uncertain. The germline gives CDR1 SGHDN, CDR2 FVKESK. Trimming pared 0 bases from V and 2 bases from J, leaving 8 bases between. This CDR3 has 14 amino acids. The CDR3 DNA follows: TGTGCCAGCAGCCAAGATTTCGGTGCCTACGAGCAGTACTTC. This codes for CASSQDFGAYEQYF.

This clone showed up just a few times. V gene TRBV15 combines with J gene TRBJ2-2, with 12 bases identical to TRBD2. This CDR3 has 16 amino acids. From germline, CDR1 is LNHNV and CDR2 YYDKDF (reference sequence). Trimming at V came to 4 bases and at J to 6 bases, leaving 6 bases not matched to a gene. The CDR3 loop is CATSTRLAGAPGELFF. In nucleotides, the CDR3 is TGTGCCACCAGCACTCGACTAGCGGGAGCCCCCGGGGAGCTGTTTTTT.

V gene TRBV18 combines with J gene TRBJ1-5; no reliable D call. CDR1 KGHSH and CDR2 LQKENI come from the germline V gene. Trimming shortened V by 3 bases and J by 4 bases, and 13 bases separated the two germline ends. CDR3 size: 15 residues. CDR3 DNA sequence: TGTGCCAGCTCACCGACGGGAGGCTGGAATCAGCCCCAGCATTTT. Translating it yields CASSPTGGWNQPQHF. The full variable domain, its missing parts supplied by reference TRBV18 and TRBJ1-5, is NAGVMQNPRHLVRRRGQEARLRCSPMKGHSHVYWYRQLPEEGLKFMVYLQKENIIDESGMPKERFSAEFPKEGPSILRIQQVVRGDSAAYFCASSPTGGWNQPQHFGDGTRLSIL.

V and J are TRBV7-6 and TRBJ1-4; possibly TRBD1 for D (6 bases). This CDR3 contains 15 residues. With 2 bases removed from V and 3 bases from J, the gap between germline ends came to 10 bases. Germline lookup yields CDR1 SGHVS and CDR2 FNYEAQ. The CDR3 is CASSLLTGPNEKLFF. The CDR3 coding sequence is TGTGCCAGCAGCTTATTGACAGGACCTAATGAAAAACTGTTTTTT.

This clone appeared a few times. The V call is TRBV5-5, the J call TRBJ2-7, with 8 bases aligning to TRBD2. Germline V CDR1 and CDR2: SGHKS, YYEKEE (reference sequence). J lost 1 base, V lost 4 bases, and 7 bases had no gene match. The CDR3 sequence is 15 residues long. The CDR3 DNA follows: TGTGCCAGCAGCCGGGGAGCGGGAGTTTCCTACGAGCAGTACTTC. Translating it yields CASSRGAGVSYEQYF.

This sequence joins TRBV18 and TRBJ1-5, with D uncertain. Germline V gives CDR1 KGHSH, CDR2 LQKENI. V was trimmed by 4 bases and J by 5 bases, leaving 12 bases between them. This CDR3 comprises 14 residues. The DNA for the CDR3 is TGTGCCAGCTCACAGACGGGTTCGGATCAGCCCCAGCATTTT. Amino acids: CASSQTGSDQPQHF.